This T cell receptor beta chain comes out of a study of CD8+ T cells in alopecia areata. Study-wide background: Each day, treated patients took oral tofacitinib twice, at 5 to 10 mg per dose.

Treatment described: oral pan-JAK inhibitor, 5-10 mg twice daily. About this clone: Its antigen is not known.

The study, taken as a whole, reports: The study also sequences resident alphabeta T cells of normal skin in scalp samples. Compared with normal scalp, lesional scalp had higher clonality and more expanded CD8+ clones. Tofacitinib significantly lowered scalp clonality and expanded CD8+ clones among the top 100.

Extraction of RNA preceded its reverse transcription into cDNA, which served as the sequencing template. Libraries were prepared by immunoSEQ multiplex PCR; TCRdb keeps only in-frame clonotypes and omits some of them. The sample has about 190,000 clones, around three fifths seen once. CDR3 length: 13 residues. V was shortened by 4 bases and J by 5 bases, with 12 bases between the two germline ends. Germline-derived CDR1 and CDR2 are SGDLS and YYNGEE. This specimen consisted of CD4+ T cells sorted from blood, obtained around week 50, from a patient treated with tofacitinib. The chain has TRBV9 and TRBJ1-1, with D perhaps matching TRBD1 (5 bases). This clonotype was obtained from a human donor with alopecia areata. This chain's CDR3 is CASSPRGKTEAFF. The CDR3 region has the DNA TGTGCCAGCAGCCCCCGGGGGAAGACTGAAGCTTTCTTT.